This T cell receptor beta chain originates from a study of blood T cell repertoires in COVID-19. For the study at large: The study drew acute and convalescent COVID-19 samples from the United States, Italy and Spain. T cells, B-cell-depleted T cells, or PBMCs provided the cDNA or gDNA that served as material.

Clones were sequenced by immunoSEQ multiplex PCR, and TCRdb holds only the in-frame ones, with some missing. The repertoire holds approximately 220,000 clones, with 87% as singletons. The CDR3 extends over 14 amino acids. In germline, CDR1 is MGHRA, CDR2 YSYEKL. V was clipped by 3 bases and J by 7 bases; unmatched bases: 9. Sequencing was carried out using PBMCs or T cells enriched from blood (not recorded which). The chain employs TRBV4-1 and TRBJ2-7; 7 bases line up with TRBD1. This TCR was recovered from a woman aged 30 to 39 with acute COVID-19. In DNA form, the CDR3 reads TGCGCCAGCAGCCAGACCGGGACAGTAGAGGAGCAGTACTTC. Translating it yields CASSQTGTVEEQYF.